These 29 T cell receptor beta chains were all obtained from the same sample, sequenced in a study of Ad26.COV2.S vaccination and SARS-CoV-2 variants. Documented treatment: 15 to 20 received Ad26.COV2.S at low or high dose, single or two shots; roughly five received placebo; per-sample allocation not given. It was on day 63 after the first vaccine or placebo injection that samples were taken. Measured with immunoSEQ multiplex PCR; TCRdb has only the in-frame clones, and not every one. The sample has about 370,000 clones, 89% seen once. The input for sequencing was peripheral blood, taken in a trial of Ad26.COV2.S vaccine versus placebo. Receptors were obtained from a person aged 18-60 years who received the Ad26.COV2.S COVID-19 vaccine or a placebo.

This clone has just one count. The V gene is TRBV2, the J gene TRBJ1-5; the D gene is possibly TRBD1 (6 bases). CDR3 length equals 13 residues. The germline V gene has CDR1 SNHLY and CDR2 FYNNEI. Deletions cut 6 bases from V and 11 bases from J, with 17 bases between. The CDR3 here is CASRGDIGQTQHF. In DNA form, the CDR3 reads TGTGCCAGCAGGGGGGACATTGGGCAGACCCAGCATTTT.

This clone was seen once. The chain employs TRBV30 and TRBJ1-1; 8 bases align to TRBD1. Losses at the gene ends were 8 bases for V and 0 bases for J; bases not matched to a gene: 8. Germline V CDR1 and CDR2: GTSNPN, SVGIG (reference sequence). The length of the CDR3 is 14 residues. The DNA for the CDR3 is TGTGCCACCGACAGGGGTTCCATGAACACTGAAGCTTTCTTT. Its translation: CATDRGSMNTEAFF.

The CDR3 here is CASSYRGHGSYEQYF. In DNA form, the CDR3 reads TGTGCCAGCAGTTACCGGGGACACGGGTCCTACGAGCAGTACTTC. The V call is TRBV6-5, the J call TRBJ2-7, with D perhaps TRBD1 (6 bases). Deletions cut 2 bases from V and 1 base from J, with 12 bases between. Germline V gene sequence: CDR1 MNHEY, CDR2 SVGAGI. This CDR3 has 15 amino acids.

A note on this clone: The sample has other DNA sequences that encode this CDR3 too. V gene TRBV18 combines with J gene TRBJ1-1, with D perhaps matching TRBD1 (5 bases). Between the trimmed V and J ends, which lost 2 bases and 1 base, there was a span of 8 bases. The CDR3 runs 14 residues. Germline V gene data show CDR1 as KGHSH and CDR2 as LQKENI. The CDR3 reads CASSPGTGNTEAFF. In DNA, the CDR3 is TGTGCCAGCTCACCAGGGACGGGGAACACTGAAGCTTTCTTT.

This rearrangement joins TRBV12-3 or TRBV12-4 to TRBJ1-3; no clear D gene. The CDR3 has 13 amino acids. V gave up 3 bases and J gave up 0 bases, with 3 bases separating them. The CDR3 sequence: CASSFNSGNTIYF. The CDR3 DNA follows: TGTGCCAGCAGTTTTAACTCTGGAAACACCATATATTTT.

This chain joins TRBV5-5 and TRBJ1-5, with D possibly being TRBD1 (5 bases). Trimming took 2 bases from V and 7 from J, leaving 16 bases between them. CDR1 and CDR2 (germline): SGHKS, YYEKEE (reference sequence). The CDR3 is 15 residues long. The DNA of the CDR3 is TGTGCCAGCAGCTTTGCGTGGGGGGAGGGACAGCCCCAGCATTTT. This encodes CASSFAWGEGQPQHF.

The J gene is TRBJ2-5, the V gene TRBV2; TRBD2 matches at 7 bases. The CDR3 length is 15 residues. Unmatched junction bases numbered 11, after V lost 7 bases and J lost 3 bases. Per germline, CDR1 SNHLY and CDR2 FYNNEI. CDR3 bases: TGTGCCAGCAACGGGGGGAGGGCATTAGAAGAGACCCAGTACTTC. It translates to CASNGGRALEETQYF.

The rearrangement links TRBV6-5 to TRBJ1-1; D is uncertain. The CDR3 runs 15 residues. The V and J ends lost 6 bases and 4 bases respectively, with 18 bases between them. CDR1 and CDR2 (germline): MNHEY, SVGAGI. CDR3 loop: CASSRNFDAATEAFF. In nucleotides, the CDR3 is TGTGCCAGCAGCCGCAACTTCGACGCCGCCACTGAAGCTTTCTTT.

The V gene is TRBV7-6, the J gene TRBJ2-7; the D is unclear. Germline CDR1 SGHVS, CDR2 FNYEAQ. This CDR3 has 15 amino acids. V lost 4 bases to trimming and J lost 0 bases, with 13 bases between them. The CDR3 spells CASSSETLYSYEQYF. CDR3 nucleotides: TGTGCCAGCAGCTCCGAGACGTTATACTCCTACGAGCAGTACTTC.

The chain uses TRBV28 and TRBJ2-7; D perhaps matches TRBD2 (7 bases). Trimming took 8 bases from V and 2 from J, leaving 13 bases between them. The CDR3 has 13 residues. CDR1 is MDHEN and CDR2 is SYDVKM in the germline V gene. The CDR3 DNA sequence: TGTGCCAGCGGGGGGGCCCCAGCCTACGAGCAGTACTTC. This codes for CASGGAPAYEQYF.

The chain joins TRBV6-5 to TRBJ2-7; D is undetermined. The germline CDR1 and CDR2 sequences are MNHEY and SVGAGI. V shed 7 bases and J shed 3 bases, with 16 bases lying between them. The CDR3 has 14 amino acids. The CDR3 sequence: CASTLSSTVYEQYF. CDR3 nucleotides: TGTGCCAGCACTTTGAGTAGTACAGTCTACGAGCAGTACTTC.

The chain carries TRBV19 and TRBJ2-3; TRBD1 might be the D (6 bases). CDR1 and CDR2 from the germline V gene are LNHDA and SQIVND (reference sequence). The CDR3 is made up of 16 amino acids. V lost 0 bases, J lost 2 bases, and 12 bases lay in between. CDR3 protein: CASSIDRGLPTDTQYF. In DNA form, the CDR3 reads TGTGCCAGTAGTATAGACAGGGGCCTACCCACAGATACGCAGTATTTT.

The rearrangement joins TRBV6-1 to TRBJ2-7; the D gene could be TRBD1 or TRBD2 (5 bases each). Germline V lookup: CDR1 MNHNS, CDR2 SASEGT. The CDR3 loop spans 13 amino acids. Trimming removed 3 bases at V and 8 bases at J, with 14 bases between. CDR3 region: CASSEGTSTKQYF. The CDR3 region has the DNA TGTGCCAGCAGTGAGGGGACGTCAACAAAGCAGTACTTC.

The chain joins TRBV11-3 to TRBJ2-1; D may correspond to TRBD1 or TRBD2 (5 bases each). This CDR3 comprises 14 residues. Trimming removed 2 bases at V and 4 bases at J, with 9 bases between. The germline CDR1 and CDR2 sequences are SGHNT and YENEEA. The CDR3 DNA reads TGTGCCAGCAGCTTATCAGAGGGGTACAATGAGCAGTTCTTC. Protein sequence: CASSLSEGYNEQFF.

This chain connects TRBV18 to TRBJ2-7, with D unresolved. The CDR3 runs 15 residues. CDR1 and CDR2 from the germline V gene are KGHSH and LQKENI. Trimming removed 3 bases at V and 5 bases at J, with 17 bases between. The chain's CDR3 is CASSPPRALGNEQYF. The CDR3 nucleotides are TGTGCCAGCTCACCGCCCCGGGCCCTAGGCAACGAGCAGTACTTC.

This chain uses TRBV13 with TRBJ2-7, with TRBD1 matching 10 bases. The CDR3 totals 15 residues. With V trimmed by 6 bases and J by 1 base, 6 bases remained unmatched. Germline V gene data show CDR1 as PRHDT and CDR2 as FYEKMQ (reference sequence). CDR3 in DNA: TGTGCCAGCAGGGCCAGGGACAGGGGTTCCTACGAGCAGTACTTC. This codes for CASRARDRGSYEQYF.

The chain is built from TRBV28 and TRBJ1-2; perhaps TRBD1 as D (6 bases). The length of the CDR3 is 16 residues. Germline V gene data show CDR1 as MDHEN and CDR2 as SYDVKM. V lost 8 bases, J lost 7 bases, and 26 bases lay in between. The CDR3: CASLPHSQGVDGGYTF. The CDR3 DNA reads TGTGCCAGCCTCCCCCACTCACAGGGCGTCGATGGTGGCTACACCTTC.

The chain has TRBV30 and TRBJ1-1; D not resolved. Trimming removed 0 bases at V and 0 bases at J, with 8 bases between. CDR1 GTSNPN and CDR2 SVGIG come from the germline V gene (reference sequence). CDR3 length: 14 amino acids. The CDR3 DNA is TGTGCCTGGAGTGTAACGCGTCTGAACACTGAAGCTTTCTTT. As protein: CAWSVTRLNTEAFF. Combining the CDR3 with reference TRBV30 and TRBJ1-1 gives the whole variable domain SQTIHQWPATLVQPVGSPLSLECTVEGTSNPNLYWYRQAAGRGLQLLFYSVGIGQISSEVPQNLSASRPQDRQFILSSKKLLLSDSGFYLCAWSVTRLNTEAFFGQGTRLTVV.

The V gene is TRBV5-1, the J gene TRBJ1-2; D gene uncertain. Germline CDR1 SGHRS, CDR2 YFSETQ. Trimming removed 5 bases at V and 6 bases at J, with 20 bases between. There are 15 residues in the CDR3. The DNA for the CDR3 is TGCGCCAGCAGTCCCATTAGTTCTCAGGTCGATGGCTACACCTTC. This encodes CASSPISSQVDGYTF.

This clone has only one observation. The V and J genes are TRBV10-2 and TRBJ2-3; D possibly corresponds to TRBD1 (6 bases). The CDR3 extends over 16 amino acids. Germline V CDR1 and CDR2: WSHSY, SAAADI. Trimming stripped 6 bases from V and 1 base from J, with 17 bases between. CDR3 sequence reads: CASSPEGDRGTDTQYF. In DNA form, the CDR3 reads TGCGCCAGCAGCCCAGAGGGGGATCGGGGCACAGATACGCAGTATTTT.

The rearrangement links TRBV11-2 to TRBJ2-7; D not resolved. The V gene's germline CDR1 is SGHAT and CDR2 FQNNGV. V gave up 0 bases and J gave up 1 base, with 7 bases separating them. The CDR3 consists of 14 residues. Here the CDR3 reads CASSLETTSYEQYF. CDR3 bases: TGTGCCAGCAGCTTAGAGACAACTTCCTACGAGCAGTACTTC.

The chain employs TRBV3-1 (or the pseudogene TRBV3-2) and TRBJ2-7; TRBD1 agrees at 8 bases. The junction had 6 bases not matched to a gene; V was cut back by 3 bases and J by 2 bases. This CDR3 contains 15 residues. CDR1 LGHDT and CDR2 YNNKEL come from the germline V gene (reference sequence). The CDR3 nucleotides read TGTGCCAGCAGCCAGAGACAGGGGATAGCCTACGAGCAGTACTTC. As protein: CASSQRQGIAYEQYF.

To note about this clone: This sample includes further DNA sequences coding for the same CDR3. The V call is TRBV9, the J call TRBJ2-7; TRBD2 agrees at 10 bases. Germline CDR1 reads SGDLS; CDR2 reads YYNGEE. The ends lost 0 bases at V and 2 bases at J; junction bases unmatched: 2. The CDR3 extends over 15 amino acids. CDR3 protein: CASSVGTSGAYEQYF. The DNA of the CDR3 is TGTGCCAGCAGCGTAGGGACTAGCGGAGCCTACGAGCAGTACTTC. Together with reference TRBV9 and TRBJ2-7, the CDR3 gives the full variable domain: DSGVTQTPKHLITATGQRVTLRCSPRSGDLSVYWYQQSLDQGLQFLIQYYNGEERAKGNILERFSAQQFPDLHSELNLSSLELGDSALYFCASSVGTSGAYEQYFGPGTRLTVT.

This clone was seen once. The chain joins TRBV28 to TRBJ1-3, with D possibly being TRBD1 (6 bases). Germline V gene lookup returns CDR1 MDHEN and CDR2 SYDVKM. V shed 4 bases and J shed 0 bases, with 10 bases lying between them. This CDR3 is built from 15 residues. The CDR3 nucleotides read TGTGCCAGCAGTTCCGGACAGCTCTCTGGAAACACCATATATTTT. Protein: CASSSGQLSGNTIYF.

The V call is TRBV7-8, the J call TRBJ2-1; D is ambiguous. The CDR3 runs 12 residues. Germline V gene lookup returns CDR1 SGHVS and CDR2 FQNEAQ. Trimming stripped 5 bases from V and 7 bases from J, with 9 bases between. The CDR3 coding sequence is TGTGCCAGCAGCGTGGAAGGGAATGAGCAGTTCTTC. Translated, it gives CASSVEGNEQFF. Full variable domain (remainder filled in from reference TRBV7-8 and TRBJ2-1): GAGVSQSPRYKVAKRGQDVALRCDPISGHVSLFWYQQALGQGPEFLTYFQNEAQLDKSGLPSDRFFAERPEGSVSTLKIQRTQQEDSAVYLCASSVEGNEQFFGPGTRLTVL.

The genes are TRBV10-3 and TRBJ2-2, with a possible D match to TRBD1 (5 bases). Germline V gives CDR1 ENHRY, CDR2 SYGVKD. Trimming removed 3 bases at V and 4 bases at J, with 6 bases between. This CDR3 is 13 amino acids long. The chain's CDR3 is CAISDQGTGELFF. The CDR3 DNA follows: TGTGCCATCAGTGACCAGGGCACCGGGGAGCTGTTTTTT.

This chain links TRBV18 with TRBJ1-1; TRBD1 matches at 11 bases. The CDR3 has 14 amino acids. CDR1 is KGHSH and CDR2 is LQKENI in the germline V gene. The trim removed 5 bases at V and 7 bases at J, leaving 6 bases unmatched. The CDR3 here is CASSTSGTGGEAFF. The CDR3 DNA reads TGTGCCAGCTCAACCAGCGGGACAGGGGGTGAAGCTTTCTTT.

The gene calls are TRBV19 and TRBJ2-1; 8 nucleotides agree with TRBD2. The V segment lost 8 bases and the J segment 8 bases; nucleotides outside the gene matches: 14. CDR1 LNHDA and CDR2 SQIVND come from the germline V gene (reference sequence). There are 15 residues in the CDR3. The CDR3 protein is CASADGAGGSHEQFF. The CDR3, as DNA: TGTGCCAGTGCAGATGGGGCGGGAGGATCCCATGAGCAGTTCTTC.

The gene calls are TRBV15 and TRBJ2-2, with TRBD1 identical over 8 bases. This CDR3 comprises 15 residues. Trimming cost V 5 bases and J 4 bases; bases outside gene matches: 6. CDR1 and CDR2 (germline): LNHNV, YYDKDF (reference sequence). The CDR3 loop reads CATSGNTGGTGELFF. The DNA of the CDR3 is TGTGCCACCAGCGGGAATACAGGGGGCACCGGGGAGCTGTTTTTT.